This entry lists 7 T cell receptor beta chains sequenced from one sample in a study of cytomegalovirus exposure and HLA in healthy donors. PCR used 60 Vbeta primers and 13 Jbeta primers. Measured with immunoSEQ multiplex PCR; TCRdb has only the in-frame clones, and not every one. The sample yields about 100,000 clones, approximately 75% seen once. Material for sequencing was PBMCs. These TCRs come from a woman between 35 and 50 years old in good health and CMV-seronegative.

The rearrangement joins TRBV5-4 to TRBJ1-4; D is undetermined. CDR3 length: 14 residues. From germline, CDR1 is SGHNT and CDR2 YYREEE (reference sequence). Between the trimmed V and J ends, which lost 0 bases and 4 bases, there was a span of 7 bases. CDR3 nucleotide sequence: TGTGCCAGCAGCTTGGGGAGTGGTAATGAAAAACTGTTTTTT. This codes for CASSLGSGNEKLFF.

This chain uses TRBV9 with TRBJ2-3, with D hard to call. The CDR3 is 12 amino acids. V lost 6 bases to trimming and J lost 2 bases, with 7 bases between them. Germline CDR1 reads SGDLS; CDR2 reads YYNGEE. In DNA form, the CDR3 reads TGTGCCAGCAAGAGCCACACAGATACGCAGTATTTT. As protein: CASKSHTDTQYF.

This clone was counted between two and nine times. V is TRBV7-2 and J is TRBJ2-1; TRBD2 matches at 11 bases. V shed 1 base, J shed 5 bases, and the junction held 4 bases outside the gene matches. The CDR3 is made up of 16 amino acids. Per germline, CDR1 SGHTA and CDR2 FQGNSA. The CDR3 DNA reads as TGTGCCAGCAGCTTAGGGCGACTAGCGGGGAACAATGAGCAGTTCTTC. Translated: CASSLGRLAGNNEQFF.

J is TRBJ1-5 and V is TRBV19; maybe TRBD1 (5 bases). The CDR3 loop spans 17 amino acids. Germline values: CDR1 LNHDA, CDR2 SQIVND (reference sequence). V shed 5 bases and J shed 2 bases, with 19 bases lying between them. This chain's CDR3 is CASSSPTGGVGNQPQHF. For the CDR3, the DNA is TGTGCCAGTAGTTCCCCCACGGGGGGGGTGGGCAATCAGCCCCAGCATTTT.

The V call is TRBV9, the J call TRBJ2-3; the D is unclear. Germline V gene sequence: CDR1 SGDLS, CDR2 YYNGEE. This CDR3 spans 12 amino acids. V was pared by 4 bases and J by 2 bases, with 5 bases between. CDR3 residues: CASSPFTDTQYF. CDR3 nucleotide sequence: TGTGCCAGCAGCCCTTTCACAGATACGCAGTATTTT.

This chain joins TRBV19 and TRBJ2-2; 7 bases align to TRBD1. After removal of 3 bases from V and 2 bases from J, the junction contained 3 bases not matched to a gene. Looked up from germline, CDR1 is LNHDA and CDR2 is SQIVND (reference sequence). The CDR3 consists of 15 residues. This CDR3 is CASSMGQINTGELFF. CDR3 sequence (DNA): TGTGCCAGTAGTATGGGACAGATAAACACCGGGGAGCTGTTTTTT.

The gene calls are TRBV7-6 and TRBJ2-3, with a weak D call TRBD1 (6 bases). Trimming left V 0 bases short and J 2 bases short, with 9 bases between. The CDR3 consists of 15 residues. Germline loops: CDR1 SGHVS, CDR2 FNYEAQ. This CDR3 is CASSLAGHDTDTQYF. The DNA for the CDR3 is TGTGCCAGCAGCTTAGCGGGACACGACACAGATACGCAGTATTTT.